This entry lists 31 T cell receptor beta chains sequenced from one sample in a study of cytomegalovirus exposure and HLA in healthy donors. Both 60 Vbeta primers and 13 Jbeta primers went into the PCR. Clones were read by immunoSEQ multiplex PCR, and TCRdb kept only the in-frame ones, dropping some. In total, the table holds under 200,000 clones. The sample taken for sequencing was PBMCs. The source is a man aged 25 to 40 in good health and CMV-seronegative.

The rearrangement joins TRBV5-8 to TRBJ2-2, with TRBD1 as a possible D gene (6 bases). Germline loops: CDR1 SGHTS, CDR2 YDEGEE. The CDR3 runs to 17 residues. Trimming pared 2 bases from V and 6 bases from J, leaving 20 bases between. The CDR3 here is CASSLSQGYLWAGELFF. Here the CDR3 DNA reads TGTGCCAGCAGCTTATCACAGGGCTATCTCTGGGCCGGGGAGCTGTTTTTT. The full variable domain, its missing parts supplied by reference TRBV5-8 and TRBJ2-2, is EAGVTQSPTHLIKTRGQQATLRCSPISGHTSVYWYQQALGLGLQFLLWYDEGEERNRGNFPPRFSGRQFPNYSSELNVNALELEDSALYLCASSLSQGYLWAGELFFGEGSRLTVL.

V and J are TRBV27 and TRBJ2-5, with 9 nucleotides matching TRBD1. The germline V gene has CDR1 MNHEY and CDR2 SMNVEV (reference sequence). The CDR3 has 15 amino acids. The junction had 8 bases not matched to a gene; V was cut back by 5 bases and J by 4 bases. The CDR3 bases are TGTGCCAGCAGTCCTCGTACAGGGGGCAGAGAGACCCAGTACTTC. Translation gives CASSPRTGGRETQYF.

The gene calls are TRBV7-2 and TRBJ2-1; a weak D match, TRBD1 (5 bases). V dropped 5 bases and J dropped 8 bases, with 10 bases sitting between them. The CDR3 contains 12 residues. Germline assignment: CDR1 SGHTA and CDR2 FQGNSA. CDR3 in DNA: TGTGCCAGCAGCCCTACAGGTTATGAGCAGTTCTTC. Translating gives CASSPTGYEQFF.

This chain connects TRBV19 to TRBJ1-1, with a tentative D call TRBD1 (6 bases). Trimming shortened V by 8 bases and J by 1 base, and 8 bases separated the two germline ends. Looked up from germline, CDR1 is LNHDA and CDR2 is SQIVND (reference sequence). This CDR3 contains 12 residues. CDR3 amino acids: CASEQGNTEAFF. The CDR3 DNA reads TGTGCCAGTGAACAGGGGAACACTGAAGCTTTCTTT.

The chain joins TRBV7-9 to TRBJ1-1; the D is unclear. Per the germline V gene, CDR1 is SEHNR and CDR2 is FQNEAQ (reference sequence). The V gene lost 1 base and the J gene lost 10 bases, with 10 bases spanning the gap. The CDR3 spans 12 residues. CDR3 coding DNA: TGTGCCAGCAGCTTAGACAGTGCGGGAGCTTTCTTT. This translates into CASSLDSAGAFF.

The J gene is TRBJ2-7, the V gene TRBV7-2; 9 bases fit TRBD2. Trimming took 5 bases from V and 7 from J; bases not matched to a gene: 9. The CDR3 contains 14 residues. Germline lookup yields CDR1 SGHTA and CDR2 FQGNSA. The CDR3 is CASSPPGLAVEQYF. CDR3 sequence (DNA): TGTGCCAGCAGCCCTCCGGGACTAGCAGTGGAGCAGTACTTC.

The CDR3 DNA reads TGTGCCAGCAGCGTGTCCCGGGACACCTCTGGAAACACCATATATTTT. This translates into CASSVSRDTSGNTIYF. V gene TRBV9 combines with J gene TRBJ1-3, with a tentative D call TRBD1 (6 bases). The CDR3 runs 16 residues. Trimming took off 2 bases at V and 0 bases at J, with 12 bases between the two ends. CDR1 and CDR2 from the germline V gene are SGDLS and YYNGEE.

The CDR3 DNA follows: TGTGCCAGCAGCCCTCGCGAGGCCGGGGAGCTGTTTTTT. This gives the protein CASSPREAGELFF. The rearrangement joins TRBV7-9 to TRBJ2-2; no definite D call. Trimming pared 5 bases from V and 6 bases from J, leaving 10 bases between. From germline, CDR1 is SEHNR and CDR2 FQNEAQ (reference sequence). The CDR3 spans 13 residues.

The chain employs TRBV10-3 and TRBJ2-1, with a tentative D call TRBD1 (6 bases). The V end lost 3 bases, the J end lost 2 bases, and 8 bases lay between the germline ends. Germline CDR1 ENHRY, CDR2 SYGVKD. There are 14 residues in the CDR3. For the CDR3, the DNA is TGTGCCATCAGTGATGAGGGGGCCTACAATGAGCAGTTCTTC. Its protein product is CAISDEGAYNEQFF.

This chain uses TRBV7-2 with TRBJ2-1; TRBD2 might be the D (6 bases). The CDR3 contains 16 residues. V was clipped by 1 base and J by 9 bases, with 19 bases between them. In germline, CDR1 is SGHTA, CDR2 FQGNSA. The CDR3 bases are TGTGCCAGCAGCTTAGAGCGGTGGGAGGTAGGCGGTGAGCAGTTCTTC. Translating it yields CASSLERWEVGGEQFF.

The chain recombines TRBV7-9 with TRBJ1-2; maybe TRBD1 (5 bases). The CDR3 extends over 14 amino acids. With 0 bases removed from V and 8 bases from J, the gap between germline ends came to 13 bases. Germline CDR1 reads SEHNR; CDR2 reads FQNEAQ (reference sequence). CDR3 protein: CASSLALEGRGYTF. The CDR3 DNA reads as TGTGCCAGCAGCTTAGCGCTGGAGGGACGGGGCTACACCTTC. The full variable domain, in which reference TRBV7-9 and TRBJ1-2 provide the parts outside the CDR3, is DTGVSQNPRHKITKRGQNVTFRCDPISEHNRLYWYRQTLGQGPEFLTYFQNEAQLEKSRLLSDRFSAERPKGSFSTLEIQRTEQGDSAMYLCASSLALEGRGYTFGSGTRLTVV.

The V gene is TRBV6-4, the J gene TRBJ2-1, with 11 bases that match TRBD2. CDR3 length: 15 amino acids. The trim removed 3 bases at V and 5 bases at J, leaving 3 bases unmatched. Looked up from germline, CDR1 is MRHNA and CDR2 is SNTAGT. The CDR3 spells CASSELAGGNNEQFF. CDR3 bases: TGTGCCAGCAGTGAGCTAGCGGGAGGAAACAATGAGCAGTTCTTC.

In nucleotides, the CDR3 is TGTGCCAGCAGCTTGTCCGGGTTAAGGTCGGGAAACATTCAGTACTTC. Translating it yields CASSLSGLRSGNIQYF. This chain connects TRBV5-4 to TRBJ2-4; D gene uncertain. Germline lookup yields CDR1 SGHNT and CDR2 YYREEE (reference sequence). Trimming left V 1 base short and J 6 bases short, with 17 bases between. The CDR3 contains 16 residues.

This chain links TRBV27 with TRBJ2-1; no definite D call. This CDR3 has 13 amino acids. V was trimmed by 2 bases and J by 4 bases, leaving 6 bases between them. CDR1 and CDR2 from the germline V gene are MNHEY and SMNVEV (reference sequence). CDR3 coding DNA: TGTGCCAGCAGTTTAGGGCTGTACAATGAGCAGTTCTTC. It yields the protein CASSLGLYNEQFF.

The chain uses TRBV9 and TRBJ1-1, with D maybe TRBD1 (6 bases). Germline CDR1 reads SGDLS; CDR2 reads YYNGEE. V shed 6 bases and J shed 0 bases, with 9 bases lying between them. This CDR3 region has 13 residues. CDR3 DNA: TGTGCCAGCACACAGGGTCTGAACACTGAAGCTTTCTTT. It translates to CASTQGLNTEAFF. Based on the CDR3 plus reference TRBV9 and TRBJ1-1, the full variable domain is DSGVTQTPKHLITATGQRVTLRCSPRSGDLSVYWYQQSLDQGLQFLIQYYNGEERAKGNILERFSAQQFPDLHSELNLSSLELGDSALYFCASTQGLNTEAFFGQGTRLTVV.

J is TRBJ1-3 and V is TRBV7-8; 9 nucleotides line up with TRBD1. The CDR3 is 20 residues long. The germline V gene has CDR1 SGHVS and CDR2 FQNEAQ. Losses at the gene ends were 5 bases for V and 0 bases for J; bases not matched to a gene: 17. The DNA for the CDR3 is TGTGCCAGCAGCCCAACCCGGACAGGGGCCAATTTATACTCTGGAAACACCATATATTTT. This gives the protein CASSPTRTGANLYSGNTIYF.

The rearrangement joins TRBV5-8 to TRBJ1-5; D not certain. The germline gives CDR1 SGHTS, CDR2 YDEGEE. Trimming stripped 0 bases from V and 4 bases from J, with 5 bases between. This CDR3 spans 13 amino acids. CDR3 loop: CASSLGVNQPQHF. The CDR3 bases are TGTGCCAGCAGCTTGGGTGTAAATCAGCCCCAGCATTTT.

The J gene is TRBJ2-1, the V gene TRBV11-3; 8 bases align to TRBD2. Germline V gene data show CDR1 as SGHNT and CDR2 as YENEEA. Trimming took 5 bases from V and 8 from J; bases not matched to a gene: 8. The length of the CDR3 is 14 residues. The CDR3 DNA is TGTGCCAGCAGCCCGGGGGGGGAGAGGCATGAGCAGTTCTTC. Protein: CASSPGGERHEQFF.

The CDR3 nucleotides are TGCGCCAGCAGCTTCGGACAGGGCTACCAAGAGACCCAGTACTTC. Amino acids: CASSFGQGYQETQYF. The V call is TRBV5-1, the J call TRBJ2-5; TRBD1 agrees at 8 bases. V trimming: 2 bases; J trimming: 0 bases; junction bases outside the gene matches: 3. The CDR3 consists of 15 residues. Germline V CDR1 and CDR2: SGHRS, YFSETQ.

The chain is built from TRBV5-1 and TRBJ1-4; D is unclear. The CDR3 consists of 14 residues. The germline V gene encodes CDR1 SGHRS and CDR2 YFSETQ. The V end lost 3 bases, the J end lost 8 bases, and 14 bases lay between the germline ends. CDR3 sequence (DNA): TGCGCCAGCAGCTCGACATCCGTGGGCGAAAAACTGTTTTTT. Protein product: CASSSTSVGEKLFF. The entire variable domain, with the rest obtained from reference TRBV5-1 and TRBJ1-4, is as follows: KAGVTQTPRYLIKTRGQQVTLSCSPISGHRSVSWYQQTPGQGLQFLFEYFSETQRNKGNFPGRFSGRQFSNSRSEMNVSTLELGDSALYLCASSSTSVGEKLFFGSGTQLSVL.

This chain joins TRBV7-2 and TRBJ1-2, with a weak D call TRBD1 (6 bases). Trimming shortened V by 1 base and J by 8 bases, and 11 bases separated the two germline ends. The germline gives CDR1 SGHTA, CDR2 FQGNSA. The CDR3 runs 13 residues. CDR3 sequence (DNA): TGTGCCAGCAGCTTAGGGGAGGGGGTAGGCTACACCTTC. Translation gives CASSLGEGVGYTF. Supplemented by reference TRBV7-2 and TRBJ1-2, the full variable domain reads GAGVSQSPSNKVTEKGKDVELRCDPISGHTALYWYRQSLGQGLEFLIYFQGNSAPDKSGLPSDRFSAERTGGSVSTLTIQRTQQEDSAVYLCASSLGEGVGYTFGSGTRLTVV.

This rearrangement joins TRBV18 to TRBJ2-3; tentative D call: TRBD1 (5 bases). Germline loops: CDR1 KGHSH, CDR2 LQKENI. The CDR3 is made up of 16 amino acids. The V gene lost 0 bases and the J gene lost 4 bases, with 14 bases spanning the gap. As DNA, the CDR3 is TGTGCCAGCTCACCACCTGGGGCAGGAAGGTCAGATACGCAGTATTTT. Its protein is CASSPPGAGRSDTQYF.

The chain is built from TRBV5-1 and TRBJ2-7, with 10 bases identical to TRBD2. The CDR3 is made up of 15 amino acids. The germline gives CDR1 SGHRS, CDR2 YFSETQ. V shed 3 bases and J 2 bases; nucleotides not matched to a gene: 5. CDR3 bases: TGCGCCAGCAGCTCCGGACTAGCGGCAACCTACGAGCAGTACTTC. It codes for CASSSGLAATYEQYF.

The CDR3 DNA sequence: TGTGCCATCAGGACAGGGGGCGGGAGCACTGAAGCTTTCTTT. Translation: CAIRTGGGSTEAFF. The rearrangement links TRBV10-3 to TRBJ1-1; TRBD1 matches at 10 bases. Trimming took 6 bases from V and 4 from J; bases not matched to a gene: 5. The CDR3 runs 14 residues. Germline CDR1 is ENHRY and CDR2 is SYGVKD.

The rearrangement joins TRBV5-4 to TRBJ2-2; 14 nucleotides match TRBD2. The CDR3 length is 16 residues. V lost 3 bases to trimming and J lost 6 bases; unmatched junction nucleotides: 4. Germline lookup yields CDR1 SGHNT and CDR2 YYREEE (reference sequence). The CDR3 protein is CASSSPTSGRAGELFF. Here the CDR3 DNA reads TGTGCCAGCAGCTCCCCGACTAGCGGGAGGGCCGGGGAGCTGTTTTTT. Complete variable domain (other parts from reference TRBV5-4 and TRBJ2-2): ETGVTQSPTHLIKTRGQQVTLRCSSQSGHNTVSWYQQALGQGPQFIFQYYREEENGRGNFPPRFSGLQFPNYSSELNVNALELDDSALYLCASSSPTSGRAGELFFGEGSRLTVL.

The rearrangement uses TRBV30 and TRBJ1-4, with D uncertain. Germline V gives CDR1 GTSNPN, CDR2 SVGIG (reference sequence). This CDR3 contains 14 residues. Trimming stripped 1 base from V and 4 bases from J, with 10 bases between. CDR3 protein: CAWSGSGFNEKLFF. CDR3 DNA: TGTGCCTGGAGTGGTTCGGGGTTTAATGAAAAACTGTTTTTT.

V gene TRBV30 combines with J gene TRBJ1-2, with 7 bases lining up with TRBD1. With 1 base clipped from V and 6 bases from J, the junction kept 14 bases outside the gene matches. The germline V gene encodes CDR1 GTSNPN and CDR2 SVGIG (reference sequence). There are 16 residues in the CDR3. The CDR3 spells CAWSGLPRGSEDGYTF. The CDR3 DNA follows: TGTGCCTGGAGTGGACTACCCAGGGGGTCTGAAGATGGCTACACCTTC.

V usage is TRBV6-6 and J usage is TRBJ1-5; 8 bases fit TRBD1. Germline values: CDR1 MNHNY, CDR2 SVGAGI (reference sequence). V trimming: 2 bases; J trimming: 3 bases; junction bases outside the gene matches: 6. The CDR3 extends over 16 amino acids. The CDR3 DNA reads as TGTGCCAGCAGTTACCGGTTGGGACAGGTCAATCAGCCCCAGCATTTT. As protein: CASSYRLGQVNQPQHF.

The chain is built from TRBV6-6 and TRBJ2-7, with TRBD2 matching 7 bases. The length of the CDR3 is 16 residues. The V gene's germline CDR1 is MNHNY and CDR2 SVGAGI (reference sequence). V dropped 0 bases and J dropped 4; count of bases not matched to a gene: 9. The chain's CDR3 is CASSYSGLTANYEQYF. In nucleotides, the CDR3 is TGTGCCAGCAGTTACTCGGGACTAACGGCGAATTACGAGCAGTACTTC.

This chain joins TRBV4-1 and TRBJ2-1, with 13 bases identical to TRBD2. V was clipped by 6 bases and J by 6 bases; unmatched bases: 5. Germline CDR1 reads MGHRA; CDR2 reads YSYEKL. This CDR3 is built from 15 residues. CDR3 amino acids: CASRPGLAGTNEQFF. The DNA for the CDR3 is TGCGCCAGCAGACCGGGACTAGCGGGAACCAATGAGCAGTTCTTC.

The rearrangement joins TRBV5-8 to TRBJ2-6, with D maybe TRBD2 (6 bases). The CDR3 has 19 amino acids. V lost 0 bases to trimming and J lost 0 bases, with 16 bases between them. Germline lookup yields CDR1 SGHTS and CDR2 YDEGEE. Written as DNA, the CDR3 is TGTGCCAGCAGCTTGGTCTGGGGGACTGCTGCCTCTGGGGCCAACGTCCTGACTTTC. Translation: CASSLVWGTAASGANVLTF.